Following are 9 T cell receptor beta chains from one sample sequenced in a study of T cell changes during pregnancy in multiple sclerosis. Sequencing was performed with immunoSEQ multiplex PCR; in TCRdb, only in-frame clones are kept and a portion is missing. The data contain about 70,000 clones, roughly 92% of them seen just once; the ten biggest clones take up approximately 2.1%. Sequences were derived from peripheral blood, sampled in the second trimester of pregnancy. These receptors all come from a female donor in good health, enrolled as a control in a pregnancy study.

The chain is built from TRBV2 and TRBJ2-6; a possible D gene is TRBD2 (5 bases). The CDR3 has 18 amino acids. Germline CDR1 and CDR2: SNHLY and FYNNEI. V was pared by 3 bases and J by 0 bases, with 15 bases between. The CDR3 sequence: CASSDGMDGISGANVLTF. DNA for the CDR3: TGTGCCAGCAGTGACGGGATGGACGGGATCTCTGGGGCCAACGTCCTGACTTTC.

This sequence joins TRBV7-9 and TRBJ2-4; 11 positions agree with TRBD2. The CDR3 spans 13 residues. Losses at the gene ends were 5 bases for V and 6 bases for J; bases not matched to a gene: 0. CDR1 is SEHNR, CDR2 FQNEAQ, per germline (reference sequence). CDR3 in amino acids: CASSTSGGNIQYF. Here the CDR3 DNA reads TGTGCCAGCAGCACTAGCGGGGGAAACATTCAGTACTTC.

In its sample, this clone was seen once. CDR3 protein: CASRYREVGAATDTQYF. The CDR3, as DNA: TGCGCCAGCAGATATCGCGAGGTGGGGGCCGCCACAGATACGCAGTATTTT. V and J are TRBV4-1 and TRBJ2-3; tentative D call: TRBD1 (6 bases). The length of the CDR3 is 17 residues. V was shortened by 6 bases and J by 2 bases, with 21 bases between the two germline ends. From germline, CDR1 is MGHRA and CDR2 YSYEKL.

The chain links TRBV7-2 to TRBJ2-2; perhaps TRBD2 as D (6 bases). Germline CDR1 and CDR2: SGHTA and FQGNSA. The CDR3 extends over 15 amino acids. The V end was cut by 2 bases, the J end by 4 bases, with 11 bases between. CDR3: CASSLFGGVTGELFF. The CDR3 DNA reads TGTGCCAGCAGCTTATTCGGCGGGGTCACCGGGGAGCTGTTTTTT. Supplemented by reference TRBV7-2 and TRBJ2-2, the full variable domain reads GAGVSQSPSNKVTEKGKDVELRCDPISGHTALYWYRQSLGQGLEFLIYFQGNSAPDKSGLPSDRFSAERTGGSVSTLTIQRTQQEDSAVYLCASSLFGGVTGELFFGEGSRLTVL.

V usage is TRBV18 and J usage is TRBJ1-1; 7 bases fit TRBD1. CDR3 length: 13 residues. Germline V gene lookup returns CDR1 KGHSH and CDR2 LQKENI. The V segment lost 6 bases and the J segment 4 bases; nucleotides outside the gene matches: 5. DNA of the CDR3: TGTGCCAGCTCCCGACCAGGGGGCACTGAAGCTTTCTTT. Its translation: CASSRPGGTEAFF.

The CDR3 DNA reads TGTGCCAGCAGCGCCGGACAGGGATATGAGCAGTTCTTC. Its protein product is CASSAGQGYEQFF. The rearrangement links TRBV5-6 to TRBJ2-1; 8 bases map to TRBD1. CDR1 is SGHDT, CDR2 YYEEEE, per germline. V lost 4 bases and J lost 8; bases outside the gene matches: 5. This CDR3 comprises 13 residues. Full variable domain (remainder filled in from reference TRBV5-6 and TRBJ2-1): DAGVTQSPTHLIKTRGQQVTLRCSPKSGHDTVSWYQQALGQGPQFIFQYYEEEERQRGNFPDRFSGHQFPNYSSELNVNALLLGDSALYLCASSAGQGYEQFFGPGTRLTVL.

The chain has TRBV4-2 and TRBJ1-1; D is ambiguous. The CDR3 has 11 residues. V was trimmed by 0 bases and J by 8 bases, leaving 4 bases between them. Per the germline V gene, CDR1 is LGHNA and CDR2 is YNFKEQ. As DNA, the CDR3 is TGTGCCAGCAGCCAAGAGAGGGAAGCTTTCTTT. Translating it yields CASSQEREAFF.

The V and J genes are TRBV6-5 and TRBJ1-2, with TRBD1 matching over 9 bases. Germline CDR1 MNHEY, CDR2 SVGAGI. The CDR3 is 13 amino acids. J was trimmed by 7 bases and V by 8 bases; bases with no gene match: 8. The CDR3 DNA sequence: TGTGCCAGCTACGCCGGGACAGGGTCTGGCTACACCTTC. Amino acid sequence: CASYAGTGSGYTF.

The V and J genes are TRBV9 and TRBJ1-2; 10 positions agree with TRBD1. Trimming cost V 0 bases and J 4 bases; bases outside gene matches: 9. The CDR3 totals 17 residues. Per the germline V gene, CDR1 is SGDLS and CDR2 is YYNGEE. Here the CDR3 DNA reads TGTGCCAGCAGCGTAGGACAGGGGGCTCTTTCGGGCTATGGCTACACCTTC. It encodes CASSVGQGALSGYGYTF. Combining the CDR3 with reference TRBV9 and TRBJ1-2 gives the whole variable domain DSGVTQTPKHLITATGQRVTLRCSPRSGDLSVYWYQQSLDQGLQFLIQYYNGEERAKGNILERFSAQQFPDLHSELNLSSLELGDSALYFCASSVGQGALSGYGYTFGSGTRLTVV.